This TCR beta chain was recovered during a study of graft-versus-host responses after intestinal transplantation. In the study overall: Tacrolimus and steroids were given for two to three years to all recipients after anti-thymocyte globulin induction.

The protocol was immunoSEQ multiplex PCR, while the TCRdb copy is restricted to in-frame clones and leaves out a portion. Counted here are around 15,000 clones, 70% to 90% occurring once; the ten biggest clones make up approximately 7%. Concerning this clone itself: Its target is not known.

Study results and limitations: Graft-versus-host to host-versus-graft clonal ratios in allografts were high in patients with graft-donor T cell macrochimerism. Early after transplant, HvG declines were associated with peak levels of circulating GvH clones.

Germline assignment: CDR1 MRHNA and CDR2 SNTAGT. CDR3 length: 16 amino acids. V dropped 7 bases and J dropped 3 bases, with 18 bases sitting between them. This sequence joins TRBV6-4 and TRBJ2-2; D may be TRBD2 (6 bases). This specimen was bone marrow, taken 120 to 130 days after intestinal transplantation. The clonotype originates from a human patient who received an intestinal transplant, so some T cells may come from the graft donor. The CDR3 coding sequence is TGTGCCAGCAAAAGAACCGGGAGCGAGGACACCGGGGAGCTGTTTTTT. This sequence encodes CASKRTGSEDTGELFF.